There are a few counts of the clone carrying this T cell receptor beta chain. Its antigen is not identified. This record comes from a study of cytomegalovirus exposure and HLA in healthy donors. Study observations and caveats: The authors listed 164 TCR beta chains as cytomegalovirus-associated. Rare TCR sequences dominated, though some public TCRs recurred in many donors.

J lost 2 bases, V lost 4 bases, and 5 bases had no gene match. The germline gives CDR1 MNHNY, CDR2 SVGAGI (reference sequence). This CDR3 spans 15 amino acids. The assay was immunoSEQ multiplex PCR, and TCRdb's table has in-frame clones only and misses some. The table records a few hundred thousand clones, more than 80% of them present only once. The clonotype was recovered from a woman between 18 and 30 years old in good health and CMV-seronegative. The sample taken for sequencing was PBMCs. V usage is TRBV6-6 and J usage is TRBJ2-7; 10 bases are a match to TRBD2. CDR3 in DNA: TGTGCCAGCAGTTCACCGGGACTAGCGACCTACGAGCAGTACTTC. Translation gives CASSSPGLATYEQYF.